The source of this T cell receptor beta chain is a study of T cells expressing NK-cell markers. Germline CDR1 reads KGHDR; CDR2 reads SFDVKD. The CDR3 length is 17 residues. One entry per CDR3 protein, without DNA, is what TCRdb gives after re-calling the 5' RACE reads. Its table records around 380,000 distinct CDR3 sequences. The sequencing sample was made of blood T cells: a sorted CD56 or NKG2C T cell subset, CD4+ or CD8+ T cells, or bulk PBMC T cells (not recorded which). The receptor's source is a woman between 50 and 59 years old in good health. This rearrangement joins TRBV24-1 to TRBJ2-1; TCRdb indicates TRBD1, and absent DNA this call remains unverified. This CDR3 is CATSDPAPGSSYNEQFF.